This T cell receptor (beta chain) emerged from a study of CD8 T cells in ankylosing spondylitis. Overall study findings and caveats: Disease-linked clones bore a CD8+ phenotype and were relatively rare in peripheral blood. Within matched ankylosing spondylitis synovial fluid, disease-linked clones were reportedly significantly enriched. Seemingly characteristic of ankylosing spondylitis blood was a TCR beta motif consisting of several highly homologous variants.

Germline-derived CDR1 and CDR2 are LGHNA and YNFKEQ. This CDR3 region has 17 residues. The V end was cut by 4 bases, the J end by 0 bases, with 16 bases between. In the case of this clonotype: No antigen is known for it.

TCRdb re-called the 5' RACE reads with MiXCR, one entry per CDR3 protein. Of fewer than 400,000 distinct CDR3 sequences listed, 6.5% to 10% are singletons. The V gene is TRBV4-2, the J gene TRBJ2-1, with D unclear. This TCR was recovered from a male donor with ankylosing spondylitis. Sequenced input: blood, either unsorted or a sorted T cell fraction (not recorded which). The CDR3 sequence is CASSLHDSPSSYNEQFF. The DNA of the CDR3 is TGTGCCAGCAGCCTGCACGACTCACCGAGCTCCTACAATGAGCAGTTCTTC.